This T cell receptor (beta chain) stems from a study of shared clonotypes between healthy human individuals. Concerning this clone: The target antigen is unknown. The same CDR3 is also encoded by other DNA sequences in this sample.

Each replicate PCR on the sorted subsets used about 220 ng DNA (roughly 30,000 T cell genomes). Method: immunoSEQ multiplex PCR; TCRdb's copy keeps in-frame clones and lacks some. Of about 2.2 million clones in the sample, about 93% were seen once. The CDR3 contains 12 residues. V lost 0 bases, J lost 6 bases, and 2 bases lay in between. CDR1 and CDR2 from the germline V gene are SEHNR and FQNEAQ (reference sequence). Study-level findings and limits: What limited the represented genetic and exposure-history diversity was the small number of donors. Several donors held 5% to 5.5% of naive CD4 clonotypes in common.

Naive CD8 cells lacked CD45RO and underwent positive selection for CCR7, leaving out terminally differentiated effector memory CD45RA+ cells. Every contributor of samples was a Caucasian grown-up residing in Nashville, Tennessee. The sequenced sample was naive CD8+ T cells from PBMCs. The source of this sequence is a man aged 18-30 years in good health. Some clones in this sample may be carry-over from other donors' samples. The chain is built from TRBV7-9 and TRBJ1-4; D ambiguous. CDR3: CASSLADEKLFF. CDR3 nucleotide sequence: TGTGCCAGCAGCTTAGCTGATGAAAAACTGTTTTTT.